This T cell receptor (beta chain) is drawn from a study of T cell responses to AZD1222 COVID-19 vaccine. Findings and caveats of the study: All repertoire sampling was performed exclusively after the peak T cell response.

Trimming cost V 4 bases and J 1 base; bases outside gene matches: 3. CDR1 and CDR2 from the germline V gene are LGHDT and YNNKEL (reference sequence). The CDR3 contains 14 residues. The method was immunoSEQ multiplex PCR; TCRdb's version includes in-frame clones alone and lacks a portion of them. The data contain about 170,000 clones, 85% to 95% of them singletons. Remarks on this clone: Its specificity is unknown.

This TCR derives from an adult in good health. This material consisted of peripheral blood, taken on day 0 of AZD1222 vaccination. V usage is TRBV3-1 (or the pseudogene TRBV3-2) and J usage is TRBJ2-5, with 7 positions matching TRBD2. CDR3 sequence: CASSLGLSQETQYF. In DNA, the CDR3 is TGTGCCAGCAGCCTGGGACTAAGCCAAGAGACCCAGTACTTC.